The T cell receptor beta chain under discussion was sequenced for a study of blood T cell repertoires in COVID-19. The wider study: Samples representing acute and convalescent COVID-19 were sourced from the United States, Italy and Spain.

Per the authors' pipeline: Amplified reference gene primers provided the basis for estimating nucleated cell counts. Assay used: immunoSEQ multiplex PCR; TCRdb lists only in-frame clones, some missing. V, J and clone size are taken as reported in that table, and D and trimming were inferred from the DNA itself. The sample has tens of thousands of clones, about four fifths seen once. The CDR3 is 12 amino acids. The V gene end was trimmed by 4 bases and the J gene end by 6 bases; junction bases not matched to a gene: 0. The germline CDR1 and CDR2 sequences are MNHEY and SMNVEV (reference sequence). This clone appeared a few times.

Sequencing used peripheral blood. The chain couples TRBV27 to TRBJ2-1; 7 bases line up with TRBD1. This clonotype was sampled from a human donor in a cohort sampled during active COVID-19. The CDR3 is CASSWDSNEQFF. CDR3 coding DNA: TGTGCCAGCAGTTGGGACAGCAATGAGCAGTTCTTC.